This entry lists 24 T cell receptor beta chains sequenced from one sample in a study of blood T cell repertoires in COVID-19. The table came from immunoSEQ multiplex PCR; TCRdb's copy has only in-frame clones and leaves some out. The data show 250,000 or so clones, with about 68% seen just once and 2.5% to 4% held by the top ten. Sequenced input: peripheral blood. The receptors stem from a woman of 80 years or more with acute or convalescent COVID-19.

This clone was counted only a few times. The V call is TRBV2, the J call TRBJ2-7, with D possibly matching TRBD1 (5 bases). Trimming shortened V by 7 bases and J by 11 bases, and 18 bases separated the two germline ends. CDR3 length equals 12 residues. Germline CDR1 and CDR2: SNHLY and FYNNEI. The CDR3 protein is CASTMDKGPKYF. The CDR3 DNA follows: TGTGCCAGCACCATGGACAAGGGCCCCAAGTACTTC.

With regard to this clone: The same CDR3 arises from other DNA sequences in this sample as well. V is TRBV7-9 and J is TRBJ1-2; weak D call: TRBD1 (5 bases). V lost 1 base to trimming and J lost 2 bases, with 8 bases between them. Germline V gene sequence: CDR1 SEHNR, CDR2 FQNEAQ (reference sequence). The CDR3 consists of 14 residues. In DNA, the CDR3 is TGTGCCAGCAGCTTAGTGGCAGGGAACTATGGCTACACCTTC. Its translation is CASSLVAGNYGYTF.

The chain uses TRBV11-2 and TRBJ2-1, with 8 bases fitting TRBD2. This CDR3 is built from 17 residues. The V and J ends lost 0 bases and 7 bases, in that order; junction bases with no gene match: 11. Germline CDR1 and CDR2: SGHAT and FQNNGV. CDR3 protein: CASSLEGGTRARNEQFF. The CDR3 DNA sequence: TGTGCCAGCAGCTTAGAGGGGGGGACTAGGGCGAGGAATGAGCAGTTCTTC. Filled out from reference TRBV11-2 and TRBJ2-1, the complete variable domain reads EAGVAQSPRYKIIEKRQSVAFWCNPISGHATLYWYQQILGQGPKLLIQFQNNGVVDDSQLPKDRFSAERLKGVDSTLKIQPAKLEDSAVYLCASSLEGGTRARNEQFFGPGTRLTVL.

The chain is built from TRBV19 and TRBJ2-6, with 7 bases aligning to TRBD1. Germline V gives CDR1 LNHDA, CDR2 SQIVND (reference sequence). The CDR3 is 17 amino acids. The J segment lost 1 base and the V segment lost 9 bases, leaving 12 bases of the junction unmatched. CDR3 amino acids: CASSTDRAYSGANVLTF. Here the CDR3 DNA reads TGTGCCAGCAGCACTGACAGGGCCTATTCTGGGGCCAACGTCCTGACTTTC.

V usage is TRBV6-5 and J usage is TRBJ1-1; no firm D call. Trimming shortened V by 0 bases and J by 4 bases, and 9 bases separated the two germline ends. The CDR3 has 14 amino acids. Germline lookup yields CDR1 MNHEY and CDR2 SVGAGI. In nucleotides, the CDR3 is TGTGCCAGCAGTTACTCGCGGGGTGCCACTGAAGCTTTCTTT. As protein: CASSYSRGATEAFF.

This chain joins TRBV2 and TRBJ2-7; D perhaps matches TRBD2 (6 bases). Deletions cut 9 bases from V and 7 bases from J, with 13 bases between. There are 11 residues in the CDR3. CDR1 and CDR2 from the germline V gene are SNHLY and FYNNEI. Written as DNA, the CDR3 is TGTGCCAGGGGCGCTGGGGGGGAGCAGTACTTC. Encoded protein: CARGAGGEQYF.

The sample holds one count of this clone. The chain carries TRBV9 and TRBJ1-6; the match to TRBD1 covers 10 bases. CDR3 length: 15 amino acids. CDR1 and CDR2 from the germline V gene are SGDLS and YYNGEE. V dropped 0 bases and J dropped 8; count of bases not matched to a gene: 2. CDR3 region: CASSVGGTGDSPLHF. The CDR3 DNA sequence: TGTGCCAGCAGCGTAGGTGGGACAGGGGATTCACCCCTCCACTTT.

This clone was observed a single time. CDR3 in DNA: TGTGCCAGCAGCTTAATAGGGAACGTTGGGCAGGGCGAGCAGTACTTC. Protein product: CASSLIGNVGQGEQYF. The chain recombines TRBV7-2 with TRBJ2-7; possibly TRBD1 for D (5 bases). The ends were cut back, 2 bases at V and 6 bases at J, with 20 bases in the middle. CDR1 is SGHTA and CDR2 is FQGNSA in the germline V gene. The CDR3 extends over 16 amino acids.

V usage is TRBV6-6 and J usage is TRBJ2-7; 11 nucleotides agree with TRBD2. Germline-derived CDR1 and CDR2 are MNHNY and SVGAGI (reference sequence). This CDR3 is 15 amino acids long. V lost 0 bases, J lost 3 bases, and 1 base stayed unmatched. DNA for the CDR3: TGTGCCAGCAGTTACTCGACTAGCGGGAACTACGAGCAGTACTTC. Translated: CASSYSTSGNYEQYF.

This CDR3 reads CASSSGGRNEKLFF. The CDR3 DNA reads TGTGCCAGCAGCTCCGGGGGTCGGAATGAAAAACTGTTTTTT. The rearrangement uses TRBV5-4 and TRBJ1-4; possibly TRBD1 for D (5 bases). Germline V lookup: CDR1 SGHNT, CDR2 YYREEE (reference sequence). CDR3 length equals 14 residues. V was trimmed by 3 bases and J by 5 bases, leaving 11 bases between them. The full variable domain, with the rest looked up from reference TRBV5-4 and TRBJ1-4, is ETGVTQSPTHLIKTRGQQVTLRCSSQSGHNTVSWYQQALGQGPQFIFQYYREEENGRGNFPPRFSGLQFPNYSSELNVNALELDDSALYLCASSSGGRNEKLFFGSGTQLSVL.

This clone was detected a few times. CDR3 protein: CASSATGGYGYTF. CDR3 in DNA: TGTGCCAGCAGTGCGACAGGGGGCTATGGCTACACCTTC. The chain recombines TRBV12-3 or TRBV12-4 with TRBJ1-2; the match to TRBD1 covers 9 bases. With V trimmed by 5 bases and J by 4 bases, 2 bases remained unmatched. The CDR3 has 13 residues.

This chain uses TRBV20-1 with TRBJ1-4; D is perhaps TRBD1 (6 bases). Between the trimmed V and J ends, which lost 3 bases and 4 bases, there was a span of 9 bases. The CDR3 covers 13 residues. Germline CDR1 is DFQATT and CDR2 is SNEGSKA (reference sequence). DNA of the CDR3: TGCAGTGCTAGTCGGACAGATAATGAAAAACTGTTTTTT. Its protein product is CSASRTDNEKLFF.

This sequence joins TRBV15 and TRBJ2-7; possible D gene TRBD1, 6 bases. V was shortened by 1 base and J by 1 base, with 11 bases between the two germline ends. The CDR3 contains 15 residues. CDR1 LNHNV and CDR2 YYDKDF come from the germline V gene (reference sequence). In nucleotides, the CDR3 is TGTGCCACCAGCAGAGGCGGGCAGGGGTCCTACGAGCAGTACTTC. Protein sequence: CATSRGGQGSYEQYF.

The chain combines TRBV5-1 with TRBJ1-5; the D gene is possibly TRBD1 (6 bases). The V gene's germline CDR1 is SGHRS and CDR2 YFSETQ. The V end lost 4 bases, the J end lost 6 bases, and 11 bases lay between the germline ends. The CDR3 length is 13 residues. The CDR3 is CASSTQGGQPQHF. CDR3 bases: TGCGCCAGCAGCACACAGGGCGGTCAGCCCCAGCATTTT.

The CDR3 loop reads CASSPDGGRGSPLHF. CDR3 nucleotides: TGTGCCAGCAGCCCCGACGGTGGTCGGGGGTCACCCCTCCACTTT. The V and J genes are TRBV5-4 and TRBJ1-6, with D perhaps TRBD1 (5 bases). V gave up 4 bases and J gave up 10 bases, with 18 bases separating them. The germline gives CDR1 SGHNT, CDR2 YYREEE (reference sequence). The CDR3 covers 15 residues. The full variable domain, its missing parts supplied by reference TRBV5-4 and TRBJ1-6, is ETGVTQSPTHLIKTRGQQVTLRCSSQSGHNTVSWYQQALGQGPQFIFQYYREEENGRGNFPPRFSGLQFPNYSSELNVNALELDDSALYLCASSPDGGRGSPLHFGNGTRLTVT.

This rearrangement joins TRBV27 to TRBJ2-7; 9 bases match TRBD2. The germline CDR1 and CDR2 sequences are MNHEY and SMNVEV (reference sequence). The length of the CDR3 is 16 residues. The junction had 17 bases not matched to a gene; V was cut back by 7 bases and J by 7 bases. The CDR3 nucleotides are TGTGCCAGCACCGCCTTTGGTAGCGGGGGCCGCGGGGAGCAGTACTTC. Translated: CASTAFGSGGRGEQYF.

V and J are TRBV3-1 (or the pseudogene TRBV3-2) and TRBJ1-5; 7 bases match TRBD1. V shed 0 bases, J shed 4 bases, and the junction held 3 bases outside the gene matches. The CDR3 contains 15 residues. The germline V gene encodes CDR1 LGHDT and CDR2 YNNKEL (reference sequence). The CDR3 nucleotides read TGTGCCAGCAGCCAAGAACAGGGGCGGAATCAGCCCCAGCATTTT. It translates to CASSQEQGRNQPQHF.

This clone showed up just once. V gene TRBV5-1 combines with J gene TRBJ2-7, with D tentatively TRBD2 (6 bases). The germline V gene encodes CDR1 SGHRS and CDR2 YFSETQ. This CDR3 has 15 amino acids. Trimming removed 4 bases from V and 9 bases from J, with 23 bases in between. The CDR3 DNA sequence: TGCGCCAGCAGCCCGGGAACGGGAGTGGGGCCTGGGCAGTACTTC. Amino acids: CASSPGTGVGPGQYF.

This chain uses TRBV19 with TRBJ2-2; possibly TRBD1 for D (5 bases). The CDR3 length is 16 residues. From germline, CDR1 is LNHDA and CDR2 SQIVND (reference sequence). The germline V and J ends were trimmed by 8 bases and 4 bases, with 20 bases remaining between them. CDR3 in amino acids: CASFSRQGLITGELFF. DNA for the CDR3: TGTGCCAGTTTCTCTCGGCAGGGATTGATCACCGGGGAGCTGTTTTTT.

This clone was counted between two and nine times. The V call is TRBV6-5, the J call TRBJ2-7; a weak D match, TRBD1 (6 bases). The V end lost 2 bases, the J end lost 2 bases, and 13 bases lay between the germline ends. Germline-derived CDR1 and CDR2 are MNHEY and SVGAGI. The CDR3 has 15 residues. CDR3 amino acids: CASSYAQGRTYEQYF. The CDR3 nucleotides read TGTGCCAGCAGTTACGCGCAGGGGCGAACCTACGAGCAGTACTTC.

CDR3 in amino acids: CASRRTSAMRDTGELFF. CDR3 sequence (DNA): TGTGCCAGCCGACGGACTAGCGCCATGCGGGACACCGGGGAGCTGTTTTTT. This sequence joins TRBV2 and TRBJ2-2, with 9 bases that match TRBD2. Germline lookup yields CDR1 SNHLY and CDR2 FYNNEI. V lost 8 bases and J lost 3; bases outside the gene matches: 13. The CDR3 extends over 17 amino acids.

The rearrangement links TRBV10-1 to TRBJ1-1; D gene unclear. The CDR3 is 10 residues long. V was clipped by 7 bases and J by 6 bases, with 6 bases between them. Germline CDR1 WNHNN, CDR2 SYGVQD (reference sequence). As DNA, the CDR3 is TGCGCCAGCATCTTCGCTGAAGCTTTCTTT. Its protein product is CASIFAEAFF.

CDR3 sequence reads: CASSLGHQKAFF. DNA of the CDR3: TGTGCCAGCAGCTTAGGACACCAGAAAGCTTTCTTT. The V and J genes are TRBV11-2 and TRBJ1-1; D ambiguous. This CDR3 contains 12 residues. Trimming took 1 base from V and 9 from J, leaving 9 bases between them. Germline V gene sequence: CDR1 SGHAT, CDR2 FQNNGV.

The rearrangement joins TRBV30 to TRBJ2-1, with D possibly TRBD2 on 5 matching bases. V was clipped by 0 bases and J by 0 bases, with 9 bases between them. CDR3 length: 15 amino acids. CDR1 is GTSNPN and CDR2 is SVGIG in the germline V gene (reference sequence). The CDR3 here is CAWSVGGSSYNEQFF. The CDR3 DNA follows: TGTGCCTGGAGTGTAGGTGGGAGCTCCTACAATGAGCAGTTCTTC.